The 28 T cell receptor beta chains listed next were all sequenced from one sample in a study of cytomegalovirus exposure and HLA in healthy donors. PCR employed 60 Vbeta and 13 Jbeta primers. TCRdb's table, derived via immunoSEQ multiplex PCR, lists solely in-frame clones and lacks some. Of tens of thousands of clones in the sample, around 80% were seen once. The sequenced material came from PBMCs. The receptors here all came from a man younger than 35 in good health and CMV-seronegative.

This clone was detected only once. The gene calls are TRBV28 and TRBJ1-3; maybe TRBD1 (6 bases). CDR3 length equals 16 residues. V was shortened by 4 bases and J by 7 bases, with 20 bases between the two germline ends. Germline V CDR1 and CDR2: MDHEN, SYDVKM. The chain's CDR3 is CASSYSLTGFINTIYF. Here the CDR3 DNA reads TGTGCCAGCAGTTACTCCCTCACAGGGTTCATTAACACCATATATTTT. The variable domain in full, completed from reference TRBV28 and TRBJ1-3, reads DVKVTQSSRYLVKRTGEKVFLECVQDMDHENMFWYRQDPGLGLRLIYFSYDVKMKEKGDIPEGYSVSREKKERFSLILESASTNQTSMYLCASSYSLTGFINTIYFGEGSWLTVV.

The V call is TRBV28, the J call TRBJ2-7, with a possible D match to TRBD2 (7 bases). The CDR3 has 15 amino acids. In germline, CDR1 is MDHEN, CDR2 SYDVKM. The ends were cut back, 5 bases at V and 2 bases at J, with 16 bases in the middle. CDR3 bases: TGTGCCAGCAGTAGGGGGGGAGGGCTGACCTACGAGCAGTACTTC. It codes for CASSRGGGLTYEQYF. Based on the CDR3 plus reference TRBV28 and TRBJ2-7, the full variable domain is DVKVTQSSRYLVKRTGEKVFLECVQDMDHENMFWYRQDPGLGLRLIYFSYDVKMKEKGDIPEGYSVSREKKERFSLILESASTNQTSMYLCASSRGGGLTYEQYFGPGTRLTVT.

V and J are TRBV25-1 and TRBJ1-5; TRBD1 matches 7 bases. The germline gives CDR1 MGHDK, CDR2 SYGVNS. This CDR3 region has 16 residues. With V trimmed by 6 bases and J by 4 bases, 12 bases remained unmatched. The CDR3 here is CASRGVGAGGNQPQHF. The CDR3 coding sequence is TGTGCCAGCAGGGGGGTAGGGGCAGGGGGAAATCAGCCCCAGCATTTT.

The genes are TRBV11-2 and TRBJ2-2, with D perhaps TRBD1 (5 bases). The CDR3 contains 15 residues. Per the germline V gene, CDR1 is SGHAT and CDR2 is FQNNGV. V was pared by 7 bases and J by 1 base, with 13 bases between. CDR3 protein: CASIGASLNTGELFF. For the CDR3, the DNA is TGTGCCAGCATAGGGGCCAGCTTGAACACCGGGGAGCTGTTTTTT. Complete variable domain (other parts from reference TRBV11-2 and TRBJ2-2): EAGVAQSPRYKIIEKRQSVAFWCNPISGHATLYWYQQILGQGPKLLIQFQNNGVVDDSQLPKDRFSAERLKGVDSTLKIQPAKLEDSAVYLCASIGASLNTGELFFGEGSRLTVL.

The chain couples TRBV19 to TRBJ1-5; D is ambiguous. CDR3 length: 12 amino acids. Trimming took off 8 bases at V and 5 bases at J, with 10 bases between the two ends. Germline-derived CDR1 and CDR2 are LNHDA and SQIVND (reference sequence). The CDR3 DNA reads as TGTGCCAGTTCTCTTTCCGATCAGCCCCAGCATTTT. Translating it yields CASSLSDQPQHF. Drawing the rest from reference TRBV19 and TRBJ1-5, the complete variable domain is DGGITQSPKYLFRKEGQNVTLSCEQNLNHDAMYWYRQDPGQGLRLIYYSQIVNDFQKGDIAEGYSVSREKKESFPLTVTSAQKNPTAFYLCASSLSDQPQHFGDGTRLSIL.

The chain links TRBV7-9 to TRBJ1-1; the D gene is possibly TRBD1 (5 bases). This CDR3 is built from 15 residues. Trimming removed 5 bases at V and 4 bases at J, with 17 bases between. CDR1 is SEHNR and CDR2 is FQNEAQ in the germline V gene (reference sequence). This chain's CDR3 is CASSKHGAGSTEAFF. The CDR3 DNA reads TGTGCCAGCAGCAAACATGGGGCGGGAAGCACTGAAGCTTTCTTT.

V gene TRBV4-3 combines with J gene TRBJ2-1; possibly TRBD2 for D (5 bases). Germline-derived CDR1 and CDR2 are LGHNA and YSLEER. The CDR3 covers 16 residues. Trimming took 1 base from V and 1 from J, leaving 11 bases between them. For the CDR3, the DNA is TGCGCCAGCAGCCAAGGGCTAGCAAAGTCCTACAATGAGCAGTTCTTC. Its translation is CASSQGLAKSYNEQFF.

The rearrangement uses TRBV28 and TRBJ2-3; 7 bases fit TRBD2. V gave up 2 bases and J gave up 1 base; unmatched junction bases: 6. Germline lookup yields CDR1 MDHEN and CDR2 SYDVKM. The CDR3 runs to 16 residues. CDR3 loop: CASSLMAGAGTDTQYF. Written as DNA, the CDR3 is TGTGCCAGCAGTTTAATGGCGGGAGCGGGCACAGATACGCAGTATTTT.

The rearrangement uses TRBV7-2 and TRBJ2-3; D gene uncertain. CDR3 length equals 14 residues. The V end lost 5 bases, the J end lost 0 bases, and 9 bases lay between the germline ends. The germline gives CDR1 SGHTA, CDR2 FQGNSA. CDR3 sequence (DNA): TGTGCCAGCAGCCTAGACGGGAGCACAGATACGCAGTATTTT. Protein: CASSLDGSTDTQYF.

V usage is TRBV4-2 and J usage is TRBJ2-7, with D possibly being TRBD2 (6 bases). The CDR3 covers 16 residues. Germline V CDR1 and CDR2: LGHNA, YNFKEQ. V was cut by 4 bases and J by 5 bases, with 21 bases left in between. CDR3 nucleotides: TGTGCCAGCAGCCCTTCTTTGGGCCCTCGGGGGAACGAGCAGTACTTC. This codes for CASSPSLGPRGNEQYF.

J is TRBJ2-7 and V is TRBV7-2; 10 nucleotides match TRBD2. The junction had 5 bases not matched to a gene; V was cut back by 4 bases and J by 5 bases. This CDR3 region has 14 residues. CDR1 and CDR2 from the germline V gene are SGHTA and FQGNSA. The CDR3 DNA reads TGTGCCAGCAGCTACCGACTAGCGGGCAACGAGCAGTACTTC. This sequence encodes CASSYRLAGNEQYF. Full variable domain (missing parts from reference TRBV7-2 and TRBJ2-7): GAGVSQSPSNKVTEKGKDVELRCDPISGHTALYWYRQSLGQGLEFLIYFQGNSAPDKSGLPSDRFSAERTGGSVSTLTIQRTQQEDSAVYLCASSYRLAGNEQYFGPGTRLTVT.

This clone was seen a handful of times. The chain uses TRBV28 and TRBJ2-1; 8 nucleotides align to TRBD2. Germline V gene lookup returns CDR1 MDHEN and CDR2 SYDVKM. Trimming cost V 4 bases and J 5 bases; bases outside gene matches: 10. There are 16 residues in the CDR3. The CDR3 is CASSSGGALNHNEQFF. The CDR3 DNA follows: TGTGCCAGCAGTTCCGGGGGGGCCTTAAACCACAATGAGCAGTTCTTC.

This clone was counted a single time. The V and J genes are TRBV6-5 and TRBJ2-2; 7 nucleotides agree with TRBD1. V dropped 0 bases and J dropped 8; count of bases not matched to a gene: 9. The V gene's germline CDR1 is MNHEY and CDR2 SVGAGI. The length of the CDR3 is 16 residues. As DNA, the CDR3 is TGTGCCAGCAGTTACTCTCGGCCGGGACAGCCAGGGGAGCTGTTTTTT. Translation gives CASSYSRPGQPGELFF.

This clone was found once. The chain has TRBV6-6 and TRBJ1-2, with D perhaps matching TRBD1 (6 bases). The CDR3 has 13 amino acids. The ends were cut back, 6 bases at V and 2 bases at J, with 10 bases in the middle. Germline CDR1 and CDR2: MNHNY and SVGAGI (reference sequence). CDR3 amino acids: CASRNDRNYGYTF. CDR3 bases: TGTGCCAGCAGAAATGACAGGAACTATGGCTACACCTTC.

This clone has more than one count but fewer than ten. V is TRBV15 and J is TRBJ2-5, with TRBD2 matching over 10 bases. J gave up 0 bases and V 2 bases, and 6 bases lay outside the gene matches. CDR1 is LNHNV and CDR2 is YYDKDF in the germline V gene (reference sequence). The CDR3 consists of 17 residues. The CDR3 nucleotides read TGTGCCACCAGCAGACCCCTAGCGGGGGAGTACCAAGAGACCCAGTACTTC. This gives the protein CATSRPLAGEYQETQYF. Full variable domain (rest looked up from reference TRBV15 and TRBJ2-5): DAMVIQNPRYQVTQFGKPVTLSCSQTLNHNVMYWYQQKSSQAPKLLFHYYDKDFNNEADTPDNFQSRRPNTSFCFLDIRSPGLGDTAMYLCATSRPLAGEYQETQYFGPGTRLLVL.

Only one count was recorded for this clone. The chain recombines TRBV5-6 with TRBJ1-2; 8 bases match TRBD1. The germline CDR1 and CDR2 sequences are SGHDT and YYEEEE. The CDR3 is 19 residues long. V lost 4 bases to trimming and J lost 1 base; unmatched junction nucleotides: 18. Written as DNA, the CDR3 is TGTGCCAGCAGCCCCTACACGACAGGGGATAAAGCTTATAACTATGGCTACACCTTC. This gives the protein CASSPYTTGDKAYNYGYTF.

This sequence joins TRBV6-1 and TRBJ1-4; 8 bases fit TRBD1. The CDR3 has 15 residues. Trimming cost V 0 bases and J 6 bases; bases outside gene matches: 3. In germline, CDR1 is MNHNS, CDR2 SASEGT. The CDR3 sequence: CASSEATGAHEKLFF. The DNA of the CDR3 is TGTGCCAGCAGTGAAGCGACAGGGGCACATGAAAAACTGTTTTTT.

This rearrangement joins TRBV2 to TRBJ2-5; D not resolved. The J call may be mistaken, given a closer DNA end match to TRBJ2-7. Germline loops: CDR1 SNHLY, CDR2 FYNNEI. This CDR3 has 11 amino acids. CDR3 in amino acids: CASRFLYEQYF. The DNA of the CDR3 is TGTGCCAGCAGGTTCTTGTACGAGCAGTACTTC.

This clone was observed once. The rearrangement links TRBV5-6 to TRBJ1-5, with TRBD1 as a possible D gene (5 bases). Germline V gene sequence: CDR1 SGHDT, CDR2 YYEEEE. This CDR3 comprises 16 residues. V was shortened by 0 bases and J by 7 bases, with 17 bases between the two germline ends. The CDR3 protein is CASSLVSAGKEQPQHF. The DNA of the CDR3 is TGTGCCAGCAGCTTGGTCTCTGCAGGGAAGGAACAGCCCCAGCATTTT.

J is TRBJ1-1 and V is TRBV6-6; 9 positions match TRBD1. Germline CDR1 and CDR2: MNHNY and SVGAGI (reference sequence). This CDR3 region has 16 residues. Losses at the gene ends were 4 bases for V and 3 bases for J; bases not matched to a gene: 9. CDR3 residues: CASSFPRTGVDTEAFF. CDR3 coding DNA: TGTGCCAGCAGTTTTCCCCGGACAGGGGTGGACACTGAAGCTTTCTTT.

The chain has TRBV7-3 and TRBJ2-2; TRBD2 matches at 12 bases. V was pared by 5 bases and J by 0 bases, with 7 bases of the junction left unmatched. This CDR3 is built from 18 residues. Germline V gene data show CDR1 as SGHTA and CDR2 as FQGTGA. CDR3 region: CASSVTSGRETNTGELFF. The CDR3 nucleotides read TGTGCCAGCAGCGTGACTAGCGGGAGAGAGACGAACACCGGGGAGCTGTTTTTT. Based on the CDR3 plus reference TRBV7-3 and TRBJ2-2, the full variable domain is GAGVSQTPSNKVTEKGKYVELRCDPISGHTALYWYRQSLGQGPEFLIYFQGTGAADDSGLPNDRFFAVRPEGSVSTLKIQRTERGDSAVYLCASSVTSGRETNTGELFFGEGSRLTVL.

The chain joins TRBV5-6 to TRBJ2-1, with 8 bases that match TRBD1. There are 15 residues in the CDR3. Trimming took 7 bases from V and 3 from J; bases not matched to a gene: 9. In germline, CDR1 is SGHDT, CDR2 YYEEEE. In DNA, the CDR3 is TGTGCCAGCTACCAAGGACAGGGTTTCTACAATGAGCAGTTCTTC. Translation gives CASYQGQGFYNEQFF.

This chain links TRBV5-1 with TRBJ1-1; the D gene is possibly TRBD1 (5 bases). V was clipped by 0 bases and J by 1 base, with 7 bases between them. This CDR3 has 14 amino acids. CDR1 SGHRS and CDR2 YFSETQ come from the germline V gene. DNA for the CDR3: TGCGCCAGCAGCTTGGAGGGGTGGAACACTGAAGCTTTCTTT. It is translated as CASSLEGWNTEAFF.

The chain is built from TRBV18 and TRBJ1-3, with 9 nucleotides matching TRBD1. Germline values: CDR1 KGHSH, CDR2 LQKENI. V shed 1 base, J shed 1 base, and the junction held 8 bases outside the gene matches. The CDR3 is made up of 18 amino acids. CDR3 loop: CASSPLGQGKGSGNTIYF. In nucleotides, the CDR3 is TGTGCCAGCTCACCACTGGGACAGGGAAAGGGGTCTGGAAACACCATATATTTT.

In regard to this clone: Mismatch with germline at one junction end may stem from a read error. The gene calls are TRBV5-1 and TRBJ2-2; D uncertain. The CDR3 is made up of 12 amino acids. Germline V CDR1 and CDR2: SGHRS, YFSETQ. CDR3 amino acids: CASRLNTRELFF. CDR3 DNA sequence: TGCGCCAGCAGATTGAACACCAGGGAGCTGTTTTTT. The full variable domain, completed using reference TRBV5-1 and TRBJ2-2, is KAGVTQTPRYLIKTRGQQVTLSCSPISGHRSVSWYQQTPGQGLQFLFEYFSETQRNKGNFPGRFSGRQFSNSRSEMNVSTLELGDSALYLCASRLNTRELFFGEGSRLTVL.

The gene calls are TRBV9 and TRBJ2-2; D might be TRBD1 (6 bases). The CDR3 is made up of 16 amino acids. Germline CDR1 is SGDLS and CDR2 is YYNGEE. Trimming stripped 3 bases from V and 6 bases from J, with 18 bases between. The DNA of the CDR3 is TGTGCCAGCAGCGCCCTCCAGGGGATCGATTCCGGGGAGCTGTTTTTT. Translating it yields CASSALQGIDSGELFF.

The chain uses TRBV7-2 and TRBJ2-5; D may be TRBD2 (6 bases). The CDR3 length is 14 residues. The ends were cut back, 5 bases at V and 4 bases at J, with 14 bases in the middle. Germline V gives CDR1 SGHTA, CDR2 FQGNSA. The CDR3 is CASSPGGVRETQYF. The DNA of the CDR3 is TGTGCCAGCAGCCCAGGAGGGGTTAGAGAGACCCAGTACTTC. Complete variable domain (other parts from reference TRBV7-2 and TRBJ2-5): GAGVSQSPSNKVTEKGKDVELRCDPISGHTALYWYRQSLGQGLEFLIYFQGNSAPDKSGLPSDRFSAERTGGSVSTLTIQRTQQEDSAVYLCASSPGGVRETQYFGPGTRLLVL.

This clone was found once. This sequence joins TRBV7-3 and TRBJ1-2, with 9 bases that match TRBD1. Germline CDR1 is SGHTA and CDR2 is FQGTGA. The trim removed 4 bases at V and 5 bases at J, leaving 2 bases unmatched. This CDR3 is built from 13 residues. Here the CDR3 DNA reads TGTGCCAGCAGCTCGACAGGGGGATATGGCTACACCTTC. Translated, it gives CASSSTGGYGYTF.